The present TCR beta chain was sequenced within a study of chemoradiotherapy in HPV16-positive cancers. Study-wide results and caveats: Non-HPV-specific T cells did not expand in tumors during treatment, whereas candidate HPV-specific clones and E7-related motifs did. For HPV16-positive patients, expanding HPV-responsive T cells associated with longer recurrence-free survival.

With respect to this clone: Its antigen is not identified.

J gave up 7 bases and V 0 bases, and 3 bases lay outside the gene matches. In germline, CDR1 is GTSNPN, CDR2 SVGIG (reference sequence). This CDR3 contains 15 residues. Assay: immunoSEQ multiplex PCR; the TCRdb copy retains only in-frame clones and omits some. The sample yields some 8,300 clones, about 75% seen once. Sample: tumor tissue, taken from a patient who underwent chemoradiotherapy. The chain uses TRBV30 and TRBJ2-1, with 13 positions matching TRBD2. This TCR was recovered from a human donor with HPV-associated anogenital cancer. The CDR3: CAWSVGLAGVNEQFF. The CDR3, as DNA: TGTGCCTGGAGTGTCGGACTAGCGGGGGTTAATGAGCAGTTCTTC.